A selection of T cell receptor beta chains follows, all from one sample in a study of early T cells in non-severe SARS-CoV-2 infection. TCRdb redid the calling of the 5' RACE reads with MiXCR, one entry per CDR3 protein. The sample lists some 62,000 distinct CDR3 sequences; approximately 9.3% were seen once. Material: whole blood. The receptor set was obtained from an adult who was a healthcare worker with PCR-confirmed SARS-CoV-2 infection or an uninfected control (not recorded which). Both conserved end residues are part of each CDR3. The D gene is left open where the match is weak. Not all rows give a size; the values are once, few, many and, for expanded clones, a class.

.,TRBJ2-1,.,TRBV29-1,CSARRHHPRDEQFF,TGCAGCGCCCGCCGACACCACCCGAGGGATGAGCAGTTCTTC
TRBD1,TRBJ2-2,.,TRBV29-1,CSVDRGLNGELFF,TGCAGCGTTGATAGGGGGCTAAACGGGGAGCTGTTTTTT
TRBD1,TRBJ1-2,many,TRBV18,CASSPTTGGQGSGDGYTF,TGTGCCAGCTCACCGACGACCGGTGGACAGGGTTCCGGTGATGGCTACACCTTC
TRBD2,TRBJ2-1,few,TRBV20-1,CSASKRGGVYNEQFF,TGCAGTGCTAGTAAGCGGGGGGGCGTCTACAATGAGCAGTTCTTC
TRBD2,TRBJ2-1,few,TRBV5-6,CASSFASGEQFF,TGTGCCAGCAGCTTTGCTAGCGGGGAGCAGTTCTTC
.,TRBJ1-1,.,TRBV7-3,CASRQDSMNTEAFF,TGTGCCAGCAGGCAGGACAGTATGAACACTGAAGCTTTCTTT
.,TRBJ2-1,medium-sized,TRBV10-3,CAIGSGVGEQFF,TGTGCCATCGGGTCGGGGGTAGGTGAGCAGTTCTTC
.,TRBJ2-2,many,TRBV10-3,CAIRNTGELFF,TGTGCCATCAGGAACACCGGGGAGCTGTTTTTT
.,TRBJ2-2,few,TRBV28,CASRRGISNTGELFF,TGTGCCAGCAGGAGGGGGATCTCGAACACCGGGGAGCTGTTTTTT
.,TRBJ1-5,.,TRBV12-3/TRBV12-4,CASSFRSSNQPQHF,TGTGCCAGCAGTTTTAGAAGTAGCAATCAGCCCCAGCATTTT
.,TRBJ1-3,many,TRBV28,CASAENLRSGNTIYF,TGTGCCAGCGCAGAAAACCTTCGCTCTGGAAACACCATATATTTT
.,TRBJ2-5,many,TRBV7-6,CASSATGMGETQYF,TGTGCCAGCAGCGCCACCGGAATGGGTGAGACCCAGTACTTC
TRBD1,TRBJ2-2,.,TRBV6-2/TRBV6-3,CASSERTGTTGELFF,TGTGCCAGCAGTGAGAGGACAGGGACAACCGGGGAGCTGTTTTTT
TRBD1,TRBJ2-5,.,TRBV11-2,CASSLAGGRGTQYF,TGTGCCAGCAGCTTAGCAGGGGGACGCGGGACCCAGTACTTC
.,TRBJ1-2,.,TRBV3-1,CASSQDRTRETF,TGTGCCAGCAGCCAAGATCGAACCAGGGAGACCTTC
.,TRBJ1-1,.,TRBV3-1,CASSQGPGAFF,TGTGCCAGCAGCCAAGGACCAGGAGCTTTCTTT
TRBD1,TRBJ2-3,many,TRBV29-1,CSDRTGTDTQYF,TGCAGCGACAGGACAGGGACAGATACGCAGTATTTT
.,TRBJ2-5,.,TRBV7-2,CASSFQAGQETQYF,TGTGCCAGCAGCTTCCAGGCAGGGCAAGAGACCCAGTACTTC
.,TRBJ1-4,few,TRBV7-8,CASMRGARSNEKLFF,TGTGCCAGCATGAGAGGGGCGAGAAGTAATGAAAAACTGTTTTTT
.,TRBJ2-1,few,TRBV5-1,CASSLDGTRDNEQFF,TGCGCCAGCAGCTTGGATGGGACAAGGGACAATGAGCAGTTCTTC
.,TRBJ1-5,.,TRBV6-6,CASSLDGRLQPQHF,TGTGCCAGCAGTCTCGACGGGCGCCTTCAGCCCCAGCATTTT
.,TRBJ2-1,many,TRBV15,CATSSRDTVNEQFF,TGTGCCACCAGCAGTCGGGACACGGTCAATGAGCAGTTCTTC
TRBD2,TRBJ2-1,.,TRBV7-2,CASSSTSGGAFYGSEQFF,TGTGCCAGCAGCTCGACTAGCGGGGGGGCCTTTTATGGGTCTGAGCAGTTCTTC
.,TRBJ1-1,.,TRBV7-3,CASRPGPGPLNTEAFF,TGTGCCAGCAGACCGGGACCGGGACCTTTGAACACTGAAGCTTTCTTT
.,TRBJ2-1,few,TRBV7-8,CASSLAARGSYNEQFF,TGTGCCAGCAGCTTAGCTGCTCGGGGCTCCTACAATGAGCAGTTCTTC
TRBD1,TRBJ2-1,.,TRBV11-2,CASSAGQGYNEQFF,TGTGCCAGCAGCGCAGGACAGGGGTACAATGAGCAGTTCTTC
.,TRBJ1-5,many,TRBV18,CASSDNRAYQPQHF,TGTGCCAGCTCCGACAACAGGGCATATCAGCCCCAGCATTTT
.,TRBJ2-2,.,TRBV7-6,CASSPKVGGELFF,TGTGCCAGCAGCCCAAAGGTTGGAGGGGAGCTGTTTTTT
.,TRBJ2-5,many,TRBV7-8,CASSQHPAQETQYF,TGTGCCAGCAGCCAGCACCCGGCTCAAGAGACCCAGTACTTC
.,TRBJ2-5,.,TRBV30,CAWSVLGAETQYF,TGTGCCTGGAGTGTATTGGGGGCGGAGACCCAGTACTTC
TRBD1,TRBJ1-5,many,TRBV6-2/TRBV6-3,CASRATGLYQPQHF,TGTGCCAGCAGAGCGACAGGGTTATATCAGCCCCAGCATTTT
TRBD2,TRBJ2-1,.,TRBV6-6,CASTGTSGGVGNEQFF,TGTGCCAGCACAGGGACTAGCGGGGGGGTTGGTAATGAGCAGTTCTTC
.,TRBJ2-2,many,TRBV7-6,CASSFRGGDTNTGELFF,TGTGCCAGCAGCTTTAGGGGAGGGGACACAAACACCGGGGAGCTGTTTTTT
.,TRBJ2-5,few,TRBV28,CASSFRGAGETQYF,TGTGCCAGCAGTTTTCGGGGGGCCGGGGAGACCCAGTACTTC
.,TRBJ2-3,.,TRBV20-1,CSANAGFGGLGTDTQYF,TGCAGTGCTAACGCGGGGTTTGGGGGCCTGGGCACAGATACGCAGTATTTT
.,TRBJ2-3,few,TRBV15,CATSPRWIGGTDTQYF,TGTGCCACCAGCCCTCGTTGGATAGGAGGCACAGATACGCAGTATTTT
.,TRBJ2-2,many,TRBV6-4,CASSSQGTGELFF,TGTGCCAGCAGCTCACAGGGCACCGGGGAGCTGTTTTTT
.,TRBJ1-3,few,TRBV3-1,CASSQEWGYSENTIYF,TGTGCCAGCAGCCAAGAGTGGGGCTACTCTGAAAACACCATATATTTT
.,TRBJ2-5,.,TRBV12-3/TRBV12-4,CASSLADWGRETQYF,TGTGCCAGCAGTTTAGCTGATTGGGGGCGAGAGACCCAGTACTTC
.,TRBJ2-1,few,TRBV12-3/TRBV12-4,CASRVATRAQFF,TGTGCCAGCAGGGTCGCCACCCGTGCGCAGTTCTTC
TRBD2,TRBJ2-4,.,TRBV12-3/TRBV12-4,CASSLTSGGLWAKNIQYF,TGTGCCAGCAGTTTAACAAGCGGGGGGCTCTGGGCCAAAAACATTCAGTACTTC
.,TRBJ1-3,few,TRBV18,CASSPRGQTSSGNTIYF,TGTGCCAGCTCACCACGCGGACAGACAAGCTCTGGAAACACCATATATTTT
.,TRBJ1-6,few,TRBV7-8,CASSLVGGLGHSPLHF,TGTGCCAGCAGCTTAGTAGGAGGACTTGGACATTCACCCCTCCACTTT
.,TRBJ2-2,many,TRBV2,CASIWEVTGELFF,TGTGCCAGCATTTGGGAGGTAACCGGGGAGCTGTTTTTT
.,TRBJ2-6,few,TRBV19,CASSAGGTGANVLTF,TGTGCCAGTAGCGCAGGGGGGACTGGGGCCAACGTCCTGACTTTC
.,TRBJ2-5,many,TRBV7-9,CASSLGVQLQETQYF,TGTGCCAGCAGCTTAGGGGTCCAACTCCAAGAGACCCAGTACTTC
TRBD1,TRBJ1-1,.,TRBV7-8,CASSGTDREAFF,TGTGCCAGCAGCGGAACGGACAGGGAAGCTTTCTTT
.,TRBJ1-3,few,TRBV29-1,CSVPSGNTIYF,TGCAGCGTTCCTTCTGGAAACACCATATATTTT
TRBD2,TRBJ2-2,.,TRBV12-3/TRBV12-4,CASSRETSGRGTGELFF,TGTGCCAGCAGCCGCGAGACTAGCGGACGAGGCACCGGGGAGCTGTTTTTT
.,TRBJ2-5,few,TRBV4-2,CASSQEETQYF,TGTGCCAGCAGCCAAGAGGAGACCCAGTACTTC
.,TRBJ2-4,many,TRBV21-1,CASSKEEAGRAKNIQYF,TGTGCCAGCAGCAAAGAGGAGGCAGGACGGGCCAAAAACATTCAGTACTTC
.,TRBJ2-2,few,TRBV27,CASSFLGGELFF,TGTGCCAGCAGTTTTTTGGGGGGGGAGCTGTTTTTT